In its sample, the clone carrying this T cell receptor (beta chain) was seen many times. Its antigen is currently unknown. These data are taken from a study of T-cell reconstitution after alpha-beta-depleted transplantation in children. Whole-study findings and limits: Among T cells one year after transplant, newly produced cells accounted for most counts and diversity. Day-60 TCRbeta diversity that was high in some patients was derived from surviving recipient T cells and thymic progenitors. Several hundred rapidly expanded clones from non-depleted graft cells reportedly supplied alpha-beta T cells about two months post-transplant.

Construction of the TCRbeta library involved unique molecular identifiers. TCRdb used MiXCR to reprocess the PCR reads, holding one entry per CDR3 protein. In the table there are about 48,000 distinct CDR3 sequences, 5.8% of which are singletons. The CDR3 covers 12 residues. The V end was cut by 5 bases, the J end by 5 bases, with 9 bases between. Germline CDR1 is MGHDK and CDR2 is SYGVNS. This clonotype was obtained from a female patient between 2 and 15 years old who had a stem cell transplant for aplastic anemia, so the T cells may come from the graft donor. The sample in question was PBMCs, mostly from graft donor cells, obtained 60 days after TCRalphabeta/CD19-depleted stem cell transplant. The rearrangement links TRBV25-1 to TRBJ2-5; D call uncertain. The CDR3 loop is CASSNLWETQYF. The CDR3 region has the DNA TGTGCCAGCAGTAACTTATGGGAGACCCAGTACTTC.